The following is a TCR beta chain sequence with its context. This specimen comes from a study of shared clonotypes between healthy human individuals. The repertoire was sequenced with immunoSEQ multiplex PCR; TCRdb's copy has only in-frame clones and lacks some. Of 640,000 or so clones in the sample, roughly 70% are singletons; the top ten hold about 1.8%. The sample comprised memory CD4+ T cells sorted from blood. Subset given: CD45RA-negative fraction. The sequence derives from a woman younger than 45 in good health.

CDR3 in DNA: TGCGCCAGCAGCTTTGGGACTAGCGGGAGGGAAAGCTCCTACGAGCAGTACTTC. This codes for CASSFGTSGRESSYEQYF. The chain links TRBV5-1 to TRBJ2-7; the match to TRBD2 covers 16 bases. Losses at the gene ends were 2 bases for V and 0 bases for J; bases not matched to a gene: 5. The CDR3 consists of 18 residues. Germline CDR1 and CDR2: SGHRS and YFSETQ.